Below, 21 T cell receptor beta chains from the same sample are listed, as sequenced in a study of blood T cell repertoires in COVID-19. Clones were read by immunoSEQ multiplex PCR, and TCRdb kept only the in-frame ones, dropping some. The sample holds around 280,000 clones, 70% to 90% seen once. The sample was peripheral blood. The source of these receptors is a woman aged 25 to 45 who had recovered from COVID-19.

The chain links TRBV19 to TRBJ1-6, with D maybe TRBD1 (5 bases). CDR3 length: 16 amino acids. The germline V gene encodes CDR1 LNHDA and CDR2 SQIVND (reference sequence). Trimming took off 3 bases at V and 8 bases at J, with 17 bases between the two ends. CDR3: CASSIRDSRGDSPLHF. The CDR3 DNA is TGTGCCAGTAGTATTCGGGACTCCAGAGGGGATTCACCCCTCCACTTT. Combining the CDR3 with reference TRBV19 and TRBJ1-6 gives the whole variable domain DGGITQSPKYLFRKEGQNVTLSCEQNLNHDAMYWYRQDPGQGLRLIYYSQIVNDFQKGDIAEGYSVSREKKESFPLTVTSAQKNPTAFYLCASSIRDSRGDSPLHFGNGTRLTVT.

This chain links TRBV6-5 with TRBJ2-7; 9 bases align to TRBD1. The CDR3 is 14 residues long. The germline CDR1 and CDR2 sequences are MNHEY and SVGAGI. V lost 7 bases and J lost 9; bases outside the gene matches: 13. The CDR3 nucleotides are TGTGCCAGCACCGGACAGGGGCCCCAGGGCGGGCAGTACTTC. This sequence encodes CASTGQGPQGGQYF.

This sequence joins TRBV10-3 and TRBJ1-3; the D is unclear. Trimming removed 5 bases at V and 1 base at J, with 9 bases between. Germline V CDR1 and CDR2: ENHRY, SYGVKD. CDR3 length: 14 amino acids. DNA for the CDR3: TGTGCCATCAGTCTGGACTTTTCTGGAAACACCATATATTTT. It specifies CAISLDFSGNTIYF.

The chain couples TRBV9 to TRBJ2-3, with TRBD2 identical over 10 bases. With V trimmed by 2 bases and J by 6 bases, 15 bases remained unmatched. CDR3 length equals 18 residues. The germline V gene encodes CDR1 SGDLS and CDR2 YYNGEE. The CDR3 DNA reads as TGTGCCAGCAGCGTCACTTTAGCGGGAGGTACCGGAACGGATACGCAGTATTTT. This encodes CASSVTLAGGTGTDTQYF.

The V call is TRBV5-4, the J call TRBJ1-2, with D tentatively TRBD1 (5 bases). V was clipped by 4 bases and J by 8 bases, with 12 bases between them. Germline V gene lookup returns CDR1 SGHNT and CDR2 YYREEE (reference sequence). The CDR3 is 12 residues long. The CDR3 sequence: CASSPGHSGYTF. In nucleotides, the CDR3 is TGTGCCAGCAGCCCAGGGCATTCGGGCTACACCTTC.

This clone was found once. The chain carries TRBV5-1 and TRBJ1-1; D is undetermined. This CDR3 contains 15 residues. CDR1 SGHRS and CDR2 YFSETQ come from the germline V gene. Trimming stripped 5 bases from V and 3 bases from J, with 17 bases between. The CDR3 nucleotides are TGCGCCAGCAGACCTCTTACCGGGGAGGACACTGAAGCTTTCTTT. It specifies CASRPLTGEDTEAFF.

V usage is TRBV9 and J usage is TRBJ2-7, with 7 bases aligning to TRBD1. Unmatched junction bases numbered 10, after V lost 4 bases and J lost 6 bases. Germline V gene sequence: CDR1 SGDLS, CDR2 YYNGEE. This CDR3 region has 14 residues. DNA for the CDR3: TGTGCCAGCAGCCCACAGACAGGGTCCGGCGAGCAGTACTTC. Translating it yields CASSPQTGSGEQYF.

This clone appeared once. The rearrangement uses TRBV7-2 and TRBJ1-1; 9 bases map to TRBD1. Germline V gene data show CDR1 as SGHTA and CDR2 as FQGNSA. V shed 5 bases, J shed 3 bases, and the junction held 7 bases outside the gene matches. The CDR3 extends over 15 amino acids. The CDR3 DNA reads as TGTGCCAGCAGCGCCGCCGGGACAGGGCACACTGAAGCTTTCTTT. Translating it yields CASSAAGTGHTEAFF.

This clone was detected only a few times. V gene TRBV10-3 combines with J gene TRBJ1-6; D not resolved. With 3 bases removed from V and 7 bases from J, the gap between germline ends came to 10 bases. From germline, CDR1 is ENHRY and CDR2 SYGVKD. This CDR3 is 14 amino acids long. CDR3 protein: CAISEGDGNSPLHF. For the CDR3, the DNA is TGTGCCATCAGTGAAGGAGATGGGAATTCACCCCTCCACTTT.

The chain couples TRBV3-1 (or the pseudogene TRBV3-2) to TRBJ2-2; TRBD1 aligns across 8 bases. The germline V gene encodes CDR1 LGHDT and CDR2 YNNKEL (reference sequence). The CDR3 is 16 amino acids. Losses at the gene ends were 4 bases for V and 3 bases for J; bases not matched to a gene: 7. This chain's CDR3 is CASSPTHRGDTGELFF. For the CDR3, the DNA is TGTGCCAGCAGCCCGACCCACAGGGGGGACACCGGGGAGCTGTTTTTT.

CDR3 bases: TGTGCCAGCAGTTATGCACAGGGGAGTGAGCAGTTCTTC. As protein: CASSYAQGSEQFF. V is TRBV12-3 or TRBV12-4 and J is TRBJ2-1; 7 bases align to TRBD1. Germline trimming cut 4 bases from V and 9 bases from J; bases unmatched to any gene: 6. The CDR3 length is 13 residues.

This chain connects TRBV11-2 to TRBJ2-4; 14 positions match TRBD2. CDR3 size: 17 residues. Germline V CDR1 and CDR2: SGHAT, FQNNGV. Trimming took 5 bases from V and 7 from J; bases not matched to a gene: 10. CDR3 sequence: CASSNLPTSGRGNIQYF. The DNA of the CDR3 is TGTGCCAGCAGCAACTTACCGACTAGCGGGAGGGGGAACATTCAGTACTTC.

V usage is TRBV4-3 and J usage is TRBJ2-1; TRBD2 is a possible D gene (5 bases). The CDR3 totals 14 residues. Germline CDR1 is LGHNA and CDR2 is YSLEER. The ends were cut back, 1 base at V and 2 bases at J, with 6 bases in the middle. The CDR3 region is CASSQGLPYNEQFF. In DNA, the CDR3 is TGCGCCAGCAGCCAAGGACTACCCTACAATGAGCAGTTCTTC.

This clone was seen just once. This sequence joins TRBV5-1 and TRBJ2-1; the D is unclear. Trimming stripped 1 base from V and 0 bases from J, with 8 bases between. The CDR3 has 15 residues. CDR1 SGHRS and CDR2 YFSETQ come from the germline V gene. The CDR3 nucleotides are TGCGCCAGCAGCTTGTACTCCGGCTCCTACAATGAGCAGTTCTTC. Translation gives CASSLYSGSYNEQFF.

This clone was observed a few times. This chain links TRBV28 with TRBJ1-5, with D possibly being TRBD1 (5 bases). The CDR3 totals 15 residues. Per the germline V gene, CDR1 is MDHEN and CDR2 is SYDVKM. V was trimmed by 3 bases and J by 6 bases, leaving 15 bases between them. The CDR3 nucleotides read TGTGCCAGCAGTTTGTTTGGCGGGGCTAGTCAGCCCCAGCATTTT. The encoded protein is CASSLFGGASQPQHF.

The rearrangement uses TRBV6-2 or TRBV6-3 and TRBJ1-3; no reliable D call. Trimming took off 0 bases at V and 0 bases at J, with 12 bases between the two ends. From germline, CDR1 is MNHEY and CDR2 SVGEGT. The CDR3 has 17 residues. The CDR3 loop is CASSYSPDGSSGNTIYF. DNA for the CDR3: TGTGCCAGCAGTTACTCTCCGGACGGGAGCTCTGGAAACACCATATATTTT.

The CDR3 reads CASTRQGIAFF. CDR3 sequence (DNA): TGTGCCAGCACAAGACAGGGGATAGCTTTCTTT. The chain couples TRBV6-5 to TRBJ1-1; 8 positions match TRBD1. The CDR3 loop spans 11 amino acids. V was clipped by 7 bases and J by 10 bases; unmatched bases: 5. In germline, CDR1 is MNHEY, CDR2 SVGAGI.

The chain has TRBV27 and TRBJ1-2; 10 nucleotides match TRBD1. The J segment lost 6 bases and the V segment lost 8 bases, leaving 6 bases of the junction unmatched. Germline V gene data show CDR1 as MNHEY and CDR2 as SMNVEV (reference sequence). This CDR3 contains 13 residues. The CDR3 here is CASVGQGIHGYTF. The CDR3 DNA follows: TGTGCCAGCGTGGGACAGGGGATACATGGCTACACCTTC.

This chain links TRBV7-9 with TRBJ1-5, with D hard to call. The length of the CDR3 is 14 residues. Germline V gene data show CDR1 as SEHNR and CDR2 as FQNEAQ (reference sequence). Trimming shortened V by 5 bases and J by 7 bases, and 15 bases separated the two germline ends. CDR3 nucleotide sequence: TGTGCCAGCAGCCCCAACAGTGTTCCGCAGCCCCAGCATTTT. Encoded protein: CASSPNSVPQPQHF.

The chain links TRBV4-3 to TRBJ2-7; 8 nucleotides line up with TRBD2. CDR3 length: 16 amino acids. Trimming took 3 bases from V and 3 from J; bases not matched to a gene: 10. From germline, CDR1 is LGHNA and CDR2 YSLEER. CDR3 nucleotides: TGCGCCAGCAGCCAGTATCGGGGGGGCGCGGGCTACGAGCAGTACTTC. Its protein product is CASSQYRGGAGYEQYF.

The chain is built from TRBV27 and TRBJ2-3; D remains unclear. CDR3 length: 15 amino acids. The V gene lost 0 bases and the J gene lost 1 base, with 8 bases spanning the gap. Germline V lookup: CDR1 MNHEY, CDR2 SMNVEV (reference sequence). The CDR3 here is CASSLSLPGTDTQYF. In DNA, the CDR3 is TGTGCCAGCAGTTTATCGTTACCGGGCACAGATACGCAGTATTTT.